This T cell receptor (beta chain) was retrieved from a study of shared clonotypes between healthy human individuals. With V trimmed by 5 bases and J by 0 bases, 6 bases remained unmatched. The CDR3 is made up of 16 amino acids. CDR1 and CDR2 from the germline V gene are SEHNR and FQNEAQ (reference sequence). Naive CD8 cells lacked CD45RO, underwent positive selection for CCR7 and left out terminally differentiated effector memory CD45RA+ cells. The donors were all Caucasian adults (living in Nashville, Tennessee). Generated by immunoSEQ multiplex PCR, the TCRdb table keeps only in-frame clones and is missing some. The sample holds approximately 1.9 million clones, 90% to 95% seen once.

Sequenced: naive CD8+ T cells from PBMCs. The receptor was isolated from a man aged 18 to 35 in good health. Some clones in this sample may be carry-over from other donors' samples. V is TRBV7-9 and J is TRBJ1-4, with TRBD1 identical over 7 bases. The CDR3 is CASSRVDRTTNEKLFF. CDR3 DNA sequence: TGTGCCAGCAGCAGGGTGGACAGGACAACTAATGAAAAACTGTTTTTT.